The 7 T cell receptor beta chains reported below all come from one sample, sequenced in a study of vaccination and CD4 T cells after COVID-19. The assay that was used to sequence DNA from cultured CD4+ T cells was the Oncomine TCR Beta short-read assay. One entry per CDR3 protein results from TCRdb running MiXCR on the PCR reads. The sample carries around 19,000 distinct CDR3 sequences, 45% to 60% recorded once. These receptors have no known antigen. Treatment: roughly ten-day PBMC culture with coronavirus spike peptide pools or control peptides (ViraFEST assay). The sample consisted of CD4+ T cells from blood, cultured in vitro. The receptors stem from a human donor who had recovered from COVID-19.

V gene TRBV5-4 combines with J gene TRBJ2-7, with D possibly being TRBD1 (6 bases). Germline lookup yields CDR1 SGHNT and CDR2 YYREEE (reference sequence). Trimming cost V 4 bases and J 6 bases, with 20 bases left between them. The CDR3 sequence is 15 residues long. The CDR3 nucleotides read TGTGCCAGCAGCCGCGGCGAAGACAGGAGTAGCGAGCAGTACTTC. This encodes CASSRGEDRSSEQYF. Complete variable domain (other parts from reference TRBV5-4 and TRBJ2-7): ETGVTQSPTHLIKTRGQQVTLRCSSQSGHNTVSWYQQALGQGPQFIFQYYREEENGRGNFPPRFSGLQFPNYSSELNVNALELDDSALYLCASSRGEDRSSEQYFGPGTRLTVT.

The sample holds a few counts of this clonotype. The chain links TRBV20-1 to TRBJ1-5; the D is unclear. CDR1 is DFQATT, CDR2 SNEGSKA, per germline (reference sequence). CDR3 length: 11 residues. V dropped 5 bases and J dropped 11 bases, with 13 bases sitting between them. CDR3 loop: CSAQMSSAQHF. DNA for the CDR3: TGCAGTGCTCAAATGTCCTCGGCCCAGCATTTT.

The chain links TRBV4-2 to TRBJ2-7; 11 nucleotides align to TRBD2. Germline V gene data show CDR1 as LGHNA and CDR2 as YNFKEQ. This CDR3 region has 15 residues. Trimming took 0 bases from V and 3 from J; bases not matched to a gene: 1. CDR3 region: CASSQETSGNYEQYF. CDR3 in DNA: TGTGCCAGCAGCCAAGAGACTAGCGGGAACTACGAGCAGTACTTC.

A remark on this clonotype: Germline is not matched at one junction end, which may reflect a read error. The CDR3 sequence: CASSSDREETQYF. In nucleotides, the CDR3 is TGTGCTAGCAGCTCGGACAGGGAAGAGACCCAGTACTTC. The chain recombines TRBV7-7 with TRBJ2-5, with 8 bases lining up with TRBD1. Germline values: CDR1 SSHAT, CDR2 FNYEAQ (reference sequence). The length of the CDR3 is 13 residues.

This clonotype was counted between two and nine times. DNA for the CDR3: TGTGCCAGCAGAGTAACAGGGAATTCACCCCTCCACTTT. Its protein is CASRVTGNSPLHF. This rearrangement joins TRBV14 to TRBJ1-6; D perhaps matches TRBD1 (6 bases). CDR1 and CDR2 (germline): SGHDN, FVKESK. V gave up 6 bases and J gave up 7 bases, with 10 bases separating them. The CDR3 is 13 residues long.

The V gene is TRBV19, the J gene TRBJ1-5; 9 positions match TRBD1. J was trimmed by 4 bases and V by 4 bases; bases with no gene match: 5. The CDR3 runs to 15 residues. CDR1 is LNHDA, CDR2 SQIVND, per germline (reference sequence). CDR3 loop: CASSRTGTGNQPQHF. CDR3 coding DNA: TGTGCCAGTAGTAGGACCGGGACAGGGAATCAGCCCCAGCATTTT. Together with reference TRBV19 and TRBJ1-5, the CDR3 gives the full variable domain: DGGITQSPKYLFRKEGQNVTLSCEQNLNHDAMYWYRQDPGQGLRLIYYSQIVNDFQKGDIAEGYSVSREKKESFPLTVTSAQKNPTAFYLCASSRTGTGNQPQHFGDGTRLSIL.

The chain carries TRBV7-9 and TRBJ2-1; 11 bases match TRBD2. Trimming took 5 bases from V and 8 from J; bases not matched to a gene: 17. The CDR3 length is 18 residues. Looked up from germline, CDR1 is SEHNR and CDR2 is FQNEAQ (reference sequence). The CDR3 protein is CASSPKLRLAGPGDEQFF. The CDR3 coding sequence is TGTGCCAGCAGCCCGAAACTAAGACTAGCGGGGCCGGGGGATGAGCAGTTCTTC.